This T cell receptor (beta chain) was identified in a study of cytomegalovirus exposure and HLA in healthy donors. About the research overall: Clustering assigned around 77% of the 350 to 400 genotyped donors to the Caucasian-associated ancestry cluster.

With respect to this clone: Its specificity is not known.

Primers: 60 Vbeta forward and 13 Jbeta reverse. Clones were read by immunoSEQ multiplex PCR, and TCRdb kept only the in-frame ones, dropping some. The table lists around 170,000 clones, roughly 80% of them singletons. The CDR3 runs to 18 residues. V was shortened by 5 bases and J by 7 bases, with 29 bases between the two germline ends. The V gene's germline CDR1 is SGHTA and CDR2 FQGNSA. Study results and caveats: There were several of the most significant clusters that appeared linked to common viral pathogens in a later analysis.

The sequenced material came from PBMCs. The V and J genes are TRBV7-2 and TRBJ2-5; a weak D match, TRBD2 (6 bases). The receptor comes from a male donor in good health and CMV-seronegative. In nucleotides, the CDR3 is TGTGCCAGCAGCCGCGGTTTGCGGGGCGGCGCGATGGCTGGGACCCAGTACTTC. Its protein product is CASSRGLRGGAMAGTQYF.